This T cell receptor (beta chain) was recorded in a study of breast tumors, draining lymph nodes, adjacent tissues. A single record per CDR3 protein comes from TCRdb applying MiXCR to the multiplex PCR reads. The sample has 170,000 or so distinct CDR3 sequences, approximately 30% seen once. Germline V gives CDR1 DFQATT, CDR2 SNEGSKA (reference sequence). The CDR3 is 14 residues long. V trimming: 6 bases; J trimming: 7 bases; junction bases outside the gene matches: 9. Breast cancer patients provided tissue from their axillary draining lymph nodes. This chain connects TRBV20-1 to TRBJ2-7; TRBD2 matches 13 bases. This sequence originates from a female donor with breast cancer. Some clones in this sample may be carry-over from other donors' samples. The specimen was axillary lymph node tissue. The CDR3 region is CSAILAGGPPEQYF. The CDR3 DNA reads as TGCAGTGCAATACTAGCGGGAGGGCCTCCGGAGCAGTACTTC.